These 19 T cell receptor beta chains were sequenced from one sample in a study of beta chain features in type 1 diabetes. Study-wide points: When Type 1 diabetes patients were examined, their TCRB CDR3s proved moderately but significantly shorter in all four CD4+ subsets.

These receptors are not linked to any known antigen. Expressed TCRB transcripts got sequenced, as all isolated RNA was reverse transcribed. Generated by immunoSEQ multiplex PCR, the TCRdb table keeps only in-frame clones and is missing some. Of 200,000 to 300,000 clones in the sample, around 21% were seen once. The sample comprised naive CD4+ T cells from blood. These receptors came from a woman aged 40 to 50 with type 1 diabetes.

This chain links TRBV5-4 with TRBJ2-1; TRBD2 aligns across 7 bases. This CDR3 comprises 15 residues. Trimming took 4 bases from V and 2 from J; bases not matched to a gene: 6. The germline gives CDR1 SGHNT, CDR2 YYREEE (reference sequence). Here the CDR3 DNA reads TGTGCCAGCAGCACCCGGGACTATCCCTACAATGAGCAGTTCTTC. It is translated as CASSTRDYPYNEQFF.

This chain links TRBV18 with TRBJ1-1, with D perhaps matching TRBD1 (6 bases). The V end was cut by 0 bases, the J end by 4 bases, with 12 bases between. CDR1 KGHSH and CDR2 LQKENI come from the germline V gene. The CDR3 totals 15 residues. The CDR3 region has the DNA TGTGCCAGCTCACCACCGAAAGGGGGGGTCACTGAAGCTTTCTTT. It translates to CASSPPKGGVTEAFF. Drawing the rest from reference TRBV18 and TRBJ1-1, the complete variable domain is NAGVMQNPRHLVRRRGQEARLRCSPMKGHSHVYWYRQLPEEGLKFMVYLQKENIIDESGMPKERFSAEFPKEGPSILRIQQVVRGDSAAYFCASSPPKGGVTEAFFGQGTRLTVV.

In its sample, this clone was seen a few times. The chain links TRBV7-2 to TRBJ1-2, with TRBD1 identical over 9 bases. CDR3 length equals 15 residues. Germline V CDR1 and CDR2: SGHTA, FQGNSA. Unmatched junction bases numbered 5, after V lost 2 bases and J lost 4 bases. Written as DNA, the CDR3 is TGTGCCAGCAGCTTAACCGGACAGGGGTCCTATGGCTACACCTTC. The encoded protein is CASSLTGQGSYGYTF.

This CDR3 reads CASSGGTYNEQFF. The CDR3 coding sequence is TGTGCCAGCAGTGGGGGGACTTACAATGAGCAGTTCTTC. This chain connects TRBV25-1 to TRBJ2-1, with D maybe TRBD2 (6 bases). There are 13 residues in the CDR3. V lost 4 bases, J lost 4 bases, and 8 bases lay in between. The germline V gene encodes CDR1 MGHDK and CDR2 SYGVNS.

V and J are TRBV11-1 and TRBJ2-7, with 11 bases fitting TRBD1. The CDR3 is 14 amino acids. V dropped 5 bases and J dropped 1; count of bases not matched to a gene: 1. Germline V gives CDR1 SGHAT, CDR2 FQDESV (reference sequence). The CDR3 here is CASSRDRGSYEQYF. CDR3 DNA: TGTGCCAGCAGCCGGGACAGGGGGTCCTACGAGCAGTACTTC.

This chain's CDR3 is CASSSNRGFGYEQYF. The CDR3 DNA follows: TGCGCCAGCAGCTCTAACAGGGGATTTGGGTACGAGCAGTACTTC. The genes are TRBV4-3 and TRBJ2-7; 7 bases are a match to TRBD1. CDR1 and CDR2 (germline): LGHNA, YSLEER. V lost 5 bases to trimming and J lost 4 bases; unmatched junction nucleotides: 11. The CDR3 sequence is 15 residues long.

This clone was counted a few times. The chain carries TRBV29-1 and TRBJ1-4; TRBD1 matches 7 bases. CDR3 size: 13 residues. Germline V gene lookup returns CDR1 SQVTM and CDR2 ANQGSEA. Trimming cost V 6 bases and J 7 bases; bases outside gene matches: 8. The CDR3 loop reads CSVSTGRSEKLFF. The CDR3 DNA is TGCAGCGTGTCGACAGGGAGGAGTGAAAAACTGTTTTTT.

The CDR3 DNA sequence: TGTGCCAGCAGCAAAGGACTAGCGGGTAACACAGATACGCAGTATTTT. This codes for CASSKGLAGNTDTQYF. This chain links TRBV21-1 with TRBJ2-3; TRBD2 is the table's D call and was not checked against the DNA. TRBV21-1 is flagged as a pseudogene. The CDR3 loop spans 16 amino acids.

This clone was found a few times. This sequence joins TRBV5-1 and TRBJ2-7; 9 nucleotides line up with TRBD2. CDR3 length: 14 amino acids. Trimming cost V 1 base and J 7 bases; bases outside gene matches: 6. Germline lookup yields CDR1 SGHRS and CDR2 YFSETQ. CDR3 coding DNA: TGCGCCAGCAGCTTGAGGCGGGAGGGGGGAGAGCAGTACTTC. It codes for CASSLRREGGEQYF.

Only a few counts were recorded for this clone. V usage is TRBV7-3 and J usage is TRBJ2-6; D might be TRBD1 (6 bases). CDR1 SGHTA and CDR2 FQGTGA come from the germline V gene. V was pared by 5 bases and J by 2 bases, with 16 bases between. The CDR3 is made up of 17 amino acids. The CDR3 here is CASSATGTLTGANVLTF. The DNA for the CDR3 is TGTGCCAGCAGCGCCACCGGGACACTAACTGGGGCCAACGTCCTGACTTTC.

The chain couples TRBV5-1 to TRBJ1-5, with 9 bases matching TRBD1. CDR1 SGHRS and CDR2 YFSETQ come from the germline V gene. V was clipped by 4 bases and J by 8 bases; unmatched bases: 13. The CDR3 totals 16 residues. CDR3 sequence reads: CASSVGTGSLAEPQHF. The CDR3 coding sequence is TGCGCCAGCAGCGTTGGGACAGGGTCCTTAGCGGAGCCCCAGCATTTT.

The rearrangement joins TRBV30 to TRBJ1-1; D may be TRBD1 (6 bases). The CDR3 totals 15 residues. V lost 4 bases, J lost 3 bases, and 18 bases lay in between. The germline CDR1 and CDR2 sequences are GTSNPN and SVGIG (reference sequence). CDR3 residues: CAWTLSGGADTEAFF. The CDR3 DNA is TGTGCCTGGACCCTAAGCGGGGGGGCGGACACTGAAGCTTTCTTT.

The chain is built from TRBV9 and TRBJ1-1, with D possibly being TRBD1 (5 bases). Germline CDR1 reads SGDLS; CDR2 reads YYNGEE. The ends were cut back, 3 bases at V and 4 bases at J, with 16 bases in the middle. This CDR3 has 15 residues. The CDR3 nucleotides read TGTGCCAGCAGCGGACCGACAGCCTCGAGCACTGAAGCTTTCTTT. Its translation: CASSGPTASSTEAFF. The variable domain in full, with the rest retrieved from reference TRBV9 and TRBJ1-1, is DSGVTQTPKHLITATGQRVTLRCSPRSGDLSVYWYQQSLDQGLQFLIQYYNGEERAKGNILERFSAQQFPDLHSELNLSSLELGDSALYFCASSGPTASSTEAFFGQGTRLTVV.

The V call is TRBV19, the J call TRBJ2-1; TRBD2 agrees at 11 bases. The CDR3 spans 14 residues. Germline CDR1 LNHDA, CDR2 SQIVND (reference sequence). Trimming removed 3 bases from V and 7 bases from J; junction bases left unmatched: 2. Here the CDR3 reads CASSIIAGGNEQFF. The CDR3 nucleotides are TGTGCCAGTAGTATCATAGCGGGAGGGAATGAGCAGTTCTTC. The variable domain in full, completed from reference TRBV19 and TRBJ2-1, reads DGGITQSPKYLFRKEGQNVTLSCEQNLNHDAMYWYRQDPGQGLRLIYYSQIVNDFQKGDIAEGYSVSREKKESFPLTVTSAQKNPTAFYLCASSIIAGGNEQFFGPGTRLTVL.

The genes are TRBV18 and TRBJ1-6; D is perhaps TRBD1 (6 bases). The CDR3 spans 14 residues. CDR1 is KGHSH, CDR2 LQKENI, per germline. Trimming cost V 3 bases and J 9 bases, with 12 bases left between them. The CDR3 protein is CASSPDRTGSPLHF. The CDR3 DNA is TGTGCCAGCTCACCCGACAGGACGGGTTCACCCCTCCACTTT. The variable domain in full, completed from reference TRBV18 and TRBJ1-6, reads NAGVMQNPRHLVRRRGQEARLRCSPMKGHSHVYWYRQLPEEGLKFMVYLQKENIIDESGMPKERFSAEFPKEGPSILRIQQVVRGDSAAYFCASSPDRTGSPLHFGNGTRLTVT.

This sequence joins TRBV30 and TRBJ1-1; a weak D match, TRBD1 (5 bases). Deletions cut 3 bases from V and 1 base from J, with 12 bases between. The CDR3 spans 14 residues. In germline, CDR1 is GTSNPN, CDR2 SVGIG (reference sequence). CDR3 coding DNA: TGTGCCTGGAGGAATATACAGGAGAACACTGAAGCTTTCTTT. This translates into CAWRNIQENTEAFF.

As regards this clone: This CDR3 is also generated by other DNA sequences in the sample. Here the CDR3 DNA reads TGTGCCAGCAGCCTTCTCAACACTGAAGCTTTCTTT. Translation: CASSLLNTEAFF. The chain joins TRBV28 to TRBJ1-1, with D uncertain. Deletions cut 6 bases from V and 2 bases from J, with 7 bases between. This CDR3 has 12 residues. Germline-derived CDR1 and CDR2 are MDHEN and SYDVKM.

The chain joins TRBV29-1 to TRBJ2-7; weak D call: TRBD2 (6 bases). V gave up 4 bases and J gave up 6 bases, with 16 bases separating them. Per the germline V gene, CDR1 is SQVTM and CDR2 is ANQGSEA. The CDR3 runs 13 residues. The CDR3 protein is CSVASAGRSEQYF. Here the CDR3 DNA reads TGCAGCGTTGCGTCGGCAGGGAGGAGCGAGCAGTACTTC.

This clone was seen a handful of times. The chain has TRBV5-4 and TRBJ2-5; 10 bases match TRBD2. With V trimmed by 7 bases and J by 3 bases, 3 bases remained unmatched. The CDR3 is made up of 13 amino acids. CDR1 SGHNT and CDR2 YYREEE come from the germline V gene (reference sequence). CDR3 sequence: CASSGLAEETQYF. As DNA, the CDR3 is TGTGCCAGCTCCGGACTAGCGGAAGAGACCCAGTACTTC.